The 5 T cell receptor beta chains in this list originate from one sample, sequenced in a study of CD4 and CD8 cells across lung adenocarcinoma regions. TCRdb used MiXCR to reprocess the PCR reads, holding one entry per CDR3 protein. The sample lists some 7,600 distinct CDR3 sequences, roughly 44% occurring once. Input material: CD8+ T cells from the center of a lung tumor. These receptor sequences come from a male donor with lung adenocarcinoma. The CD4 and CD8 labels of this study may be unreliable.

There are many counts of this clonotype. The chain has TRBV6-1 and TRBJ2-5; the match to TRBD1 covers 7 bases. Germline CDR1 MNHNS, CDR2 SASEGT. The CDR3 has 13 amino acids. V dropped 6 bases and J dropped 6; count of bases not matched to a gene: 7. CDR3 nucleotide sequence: TGTGCCAGCAGCGTGACAGGGATCCAGACCCAGTACTTC. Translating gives CASSVTGIQTQYF.

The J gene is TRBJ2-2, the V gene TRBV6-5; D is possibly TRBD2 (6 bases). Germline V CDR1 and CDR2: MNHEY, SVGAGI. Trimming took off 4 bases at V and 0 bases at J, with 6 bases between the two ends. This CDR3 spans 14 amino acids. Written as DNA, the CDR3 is TGTGCCAGCAGTTGGGGGGCGAACACCGGGGAGCTGTTTTTT. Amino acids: CASSWGANTGELFF.

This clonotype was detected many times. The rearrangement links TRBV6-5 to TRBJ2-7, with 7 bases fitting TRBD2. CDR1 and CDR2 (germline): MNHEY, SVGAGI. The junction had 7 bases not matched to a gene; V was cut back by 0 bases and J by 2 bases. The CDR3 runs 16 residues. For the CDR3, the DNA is TGTGCCAGCAGTTACTCGATAAGCGGGGAAACCTACGAGCAGTACTTC. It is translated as CASSYSISGETYEQYF.

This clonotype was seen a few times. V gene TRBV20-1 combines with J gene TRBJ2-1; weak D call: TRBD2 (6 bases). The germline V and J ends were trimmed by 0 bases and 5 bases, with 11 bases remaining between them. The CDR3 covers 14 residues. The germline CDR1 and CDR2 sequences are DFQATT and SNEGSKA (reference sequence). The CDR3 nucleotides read TGCAGTGCTAGAGATTTTACTAGCCACAATGAGCAGTTCTTC. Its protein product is CSARDFTSHNEQFF.

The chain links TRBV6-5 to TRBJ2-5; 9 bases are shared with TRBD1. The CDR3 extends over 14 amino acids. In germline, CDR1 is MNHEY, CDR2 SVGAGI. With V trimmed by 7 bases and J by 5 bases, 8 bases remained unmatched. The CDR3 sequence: CASISQGAGETQYF. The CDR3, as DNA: TGTGCCAGCATTTCACAGGGGGCTGGTGAGACCCAGTACTTC.